The 23 T cell receptor beta chains presented below share a single source sample, sequenced in a study of blood T cell repertoires in COVID-19. Method: immunoSEQ multiplex PCR; TCRdb's copy keeps in-frame clones and lacks some. The sample shows 210,000 or so clones, roughly four fifths of them seen only once. The sequencing sample was made of peripheral blood. The receptor source for this set is a woman aged 40 to 50 with acute or convalescent COVID-19.

The J gene is TRBJ2-3, the V gene TRBV5-1; D is perhaps TRBD2 (6 bases). The CDR3 is 16 amino acids. The germline V and J ends were trimmed by 0 bases and 5 bases, with 16 bases remaining between them. CDR1 is SGHRS, CDR2 YFSETQ, per germline. This chain's CDR3 is CASSLATRGEQDTQYF. As DNA, the CDR3 is TGCGCCAGCAGCTTGGCCACGCGGGGTGAGCAAGATACGCAGTATTTT.

Only a few counts were recorded for this clone. The chain uses TRBV5-1 and TRBJ2-7, with 7 nucleotides matching TRBD1. The J segment lost 3 bases and the V segment lost 4 bases, leaving 7 bases of the junction unmatched. This CDR3 comprises 14 residues. Germline assignment: CDR1 SGHRS and CDR2 YFSETQ. CDR3 region: CASSQTTGSYEQYF. The CDR3 DNA sequence: TGCGCCAGCAGCCAAACGACAGGGAGCTACGAGCAGTACTTC.

This chain connects TRBV6-4 to TRBJ1-2; 7 positions agree with TRBD1. V shed 2 bases, J shed 4 bases, and the junction held 4 bases outside the gene matches. Germline V lookup: CDR1 MRHNA, CDR2 SNTAGT. The CDR3 loop spans 14 amino acids. CDR3: CASSDNRGSYGYTF. The CDR3 DNA sequence: TGTGCCAGCAGTGACAACAGGGGAAGCTATGGCTACACCTTC.

The V and J genes are TRBV2 and TRBJ1-5; tentative D call: TRBD1 (6 bases). Germline-derived CDR1 and CDR2 are SNHLY and FYNNEI. This CDR3 comprises 14 residues. V shed 6 bases and J shed 0 bases, with 9 bases lying between them. CDR3 coding DNA: TGTGCCAGCAGGTCAGGGGTTAGCAATCAGCCCCAGCATTTT. Encoded protein: CASRSGVSNQPQHF.

This clone was seen once. This rearrangement joins TRBV28 to TRBJ1-3; TRBD1 agrees at 7 bases. This CDR3 spans 12 amino acids. V lost 8 bases to trimming and J lost 3 bases; unmatched junction nucleotides: 1. Per germline, CDR1 MDHEN and CDR2 SYDVKM. The DNA for the CDR3 is TGTGCCAGCGGGACAGTTGGAAACACCATATATTTT. This translates into CASGTVGNTIYF. The entire variable domain, with the rest obtained from reference TRBV28 and TRBJ1-3, is as follows: DVKVTQSSRYLVKRTGEKVFLECVQDMDHENMFWYRQDPGLGLRLIYFSYDVKMKEKGDIPEGYSVSREKKERFSLILESASTNQTSMYLCASGTVGNTIYFGEGSWLTVV.

This chain links TRBV4-3 with TRBJ1-1, with D possibly being TRBD1 (5 bases). The V gene lost 0 bases and the J gene lost 4 bases, with 15 bases spanning the gap. Per the germline V gene, CDR1 is LGHNA and CDR2 is YSLEER. The CDR3 loop spans 16 amino acids. The CDR3 protein is CASSQDFKGQGTEAFF. CDR3 sequence (DNA): TGCGCCAGCAGCCAAGATTTTAAGGGGCAGGGCACTGAAGCTTTCTTT.

There are a few counts of this clone. The V gene is TRBV5-1, the J gene TRBJ2-3, with 13 bases identical to TRBD2. Germline CDR1 reads SGHRS; CDR2 reads YFSETQ. Trimming at V came to 4 bases and at J to 5 bases, leaving 16 bases not matched to a gene. The CDR3 runs to 19 residues. The CDR3 loop is CASSTGELAGGMRRDTQYF. The CDR3 DNA follows: TGCGCCAGCAGCACGGGGGAACTAGCGGGAGGGATGCGGAGAGATACGCAGTATTTT. Combining the CDR3 with reference TRBV5-1 and TRBJ2-3 gives the whole variable domain KAGVTQTPRYLIKTRGQQVTLSCSPISGHRSVSWYQQTPGQGLQFLFEYFSETQRNKGNFPGRFSGRQFSNSRSEMNVSTLELGDSALYLCASSTGELAGGMRRDTQYFGPGTRLTVL.

The chain carries TRBV9 and TRBJ1-4, with TRBD1 identical over 9 bases. V shed 2 bases, J shed 6 bases, and the junction held 2 bases outside the gene matches. This CDR3 has 14 amino acids. Germline V gene lookup returns CDR1 SGDLS and CDR2 YYNGEE. For the CDR3, the DNA is TGTGCCAGCAGCGTTTGGGACAGGGATGAAAAACTGTTTTTT. Translation gives CASSVWDRDEKLFF.

The J gene is TRBJ2-7, the V gene TRBV19; 14 nucleotides align to TRBD2. Trimming at V came to 5 bases and at J to 3 bases, leaving 3 bases not matched to a gene. Germline V gene lookup returns CDR1 LNHDA and CDR2 SQIVND (reference sequence). The CDR3 consists of 15 residues. This chain's CDR3 is CASSSGTSGSYEQYF. CDR3 in DNA: TGTGCCAGTAGTTCCGGGACTAGCGGGAGCTACGAGCAGTACTTC. The whole variable domain, remainder taken from reference TRBV19 and TRBJ2-7, is DGGITQSPKYLFRKEGQNVTLSCEQNLNHDAMYWYRQDPGQGLRLIYYSQIVNDFQKGDIAEGYSVSREKKESFPLTVTSAQKNPTAFYLCASSSGTSGSYEQYFGPGTRLTVT.

The chain uses TRBV6-6 and TRBJ2-1; a possible D gene is TRBD2 (5 bases). Trimming took 2 bases from V and 2 from J, leaving 7 bases between them. Looked up from germline, CDR1 is MNHNY and CDR2 is SVGAGI (reference sequence). This CDR3 is 14 amino acids long. The DNA of the CDR3 is TGTGCCAGCAGTTACAACGGGGCCTACAATGAGCAGTTCTTC. Translation: CASSYNGAYNEQFF.

The chain couples TRBV19 to TRBJ2-1; 7 bases match TRBD1. This CDR3 is 15 amino acids long. The germline gives CDR1 LNHDA, CDR2 SQIVND (reference sequence). Losses at the gene ends were 1 base for V and 7 bases for J; bases not matched to a gene: 7. Written as DNA, the CDR3 is TGTGCCAGTAGTATAGGTAGGGGGCTTATGAATGAGCAGTTCTTC. Translating gives CASSIGRGLMNEQFF.

This clone was seen once. The rearrangement joins TRBV2 to TRBJ1-5, with 7 bases lining up with TRBD1. With 5 bases clipped from V and 2 bases from J, the junction kept 3 bases outside the gene matches. Germline values: CDR1 SNHLY, CDR2 FYNNEI. The CDR3 totals 14 residues. In nucleotides, the CDR3 is TGTGCCAGCAGTCGACAGGGCGGCAATCAGCCCCAGCATTTT. Protein: CASSRQGGNQPQHF.

This clone was detected once. The CDR3 is CASSRGTNTEAFF. The DNA of the CDR3 is TGTGCCAGTAGTCGGGGGACGAACACTGAAGCTTTCTTT. The chain carries TRBV19 and TRBJ1-1; tentative D call: TRBD1 (5 bases). Per the germline V gene, CDR1 is LNHDA and CDR2 is SQIVND (reference sequence). CDR3 size: 13 residues. V was cut by 5 bases and J by 1 base, with 8 bases left in between.

This sequence joins TRBV10-3 and TRBJ1-1; D unclear. From germline, CDR1 is ENHRY and CDR2 SYGVKD. This CDR3 is built from 13 residues. Between the trimmed V and J ends, which lost 2 bases and 0 bases, there was a span of 4 bases. As DNA, the CDR3 is TGTGCCATCAGTGAGGCAGTGAACACTGAAGCTTTCTTT. Translating it yields CAISEAVNTEAFF.

The gene calls are TRBV9 and TRBJ2-1; 9 nucleotides line up with TRBD1. The V gene end was trimmed by 4 bases and the J gene end by 9 bases; junction bases not matched to a gene: 11. The CDR3 loop spans 15 amino acids. The germline gives CDR1 SGDLS, CDR2 YYNGEE. The CDR3 spells CASSPDPGQGFEQFF. CDR3 in DNA: TGTGCCAGCAGCCCGGACCCGGGACAGGGATTTGAGCAGTTCTTC.

This chain links TRBV18 with TRBJ1-3; TRBD1 aligns across 9 bases. Trimming cost V 4 bases and J 4 bases; bases outside gene matches: 2. The V gene's germline CDR1 is KGHSH and CDR2 LQKENI. This CDR3 has 14 residues. For the CDR3, the DNA is TGTGCCAGCTCACGGGACAGGGAAGGAAACACCATATATTTT. It encodes CASSRDREGNTIYF.

This clone showed up just once. Other nucleotide sequences from this sample produce the same CDR3. The chain links TRBV28 to TRBJ2-4; perhaps TRBD1 as D (5 bases). Germline V gives CDR1 MDHEN, CDR2 SYDVKM. The V and J ends lost 7 bases and 10 bases respectively, with 17 bases between them. CDR3 length: 13 residues. The CDR3 coding sequence is TGTGCCAGCATGGGTCAAGGGGTGAGGATTCAGTACTTC. Translated, it gives CASMGQGVRIQYF.

The chain employs TRBV7-2 and TRBJ2-7; TRBD1 agrees at 7 bases. V dropped 5 bases and J dropped 2; count of bases not matched to a gene: 9. Per germline, CDR1 SGHTA and CDR2 FQGNSA. The CDR3 spans 15 residues. The CDR3 protein is CASSLEPGQTYEQYF. Here the CDR3 DNA reads TGTGCCAGCAGCCTGGAACCGGGACAGACCTACGAGCAGTACTTC.

The V call is TRBV18, the J call TRBJ1-1; 8 bases line up with TRBD1. V shed 1 base, J shed 4 bases, and the junction held 11 bases outside the gene matches. Per the germline V gene, CDR1 is KGHSH and CDR2 is LQKENI. This CDR3 spans 17 amino acids. CDR3 bases: TGTGCCAGCTCACCACGTGGGACAGGTGCCTTGGGCACTGAAGCTTTCTTT. It translates to CASSPRGTGALGTEAFF. Drawing the rest from reference TRBV18 and TRBJ1-1, the complete variable domain is NAGVMQNPRHLVRRRGQEARLRCSPMKGHSHVYWYRQLPEEGLKFMVYLQKENIIDESGMPKERFSAEFPKEGPSILRIQQVVRGDSAAYFCASSPRGTGALGTEAFFGQGTRLTVV.

The rearrangement joins TRBV3-1 (or the pseudogene TRBV3-2) to TRBJ2-3, with D possibly TRBD1 on 5 matching bases. V lost 4 bases and J 3 bases, leaving 14 bases between the germline ends. CDR1 and CDR2 (germline): LGHDT, YNNKEL (reference sequence). This CDR3 region has 15 residues. CDR3 sequence (DNA): TGTGCCAGCAGCCGACAGCAAGTTGTGACAGATACGCAGTATTTT. Its translation: CASSRQQVVTDTQYF.

The chain joins TRBV5-1 to TRBJ1-1; D not resolved. Trimming stripped 1 base from V and 1 base from J, with 5 bases between. The CDR3 is 13 amino acids. Germline CDR1 SGHRS, CDR2 YFSETQ. The CDR3 loop is CASSLFQNTEAFF. The CDR3, as DNA: TGCGCCAGCAGCTTGTTCCAGAACACTGAAGCTTTCTTT. The full variable domain, with the rest looked up from reference TRBV5-1 and TRBJ1-1, is KAGVTQTPRYLIKTRGQQVTLSCSPISGHRSVSWYQQTPGQGLQFLFEYFSETQRNKGNFPGRFSGRQFSNSRSEMNVSTLELGDSALYLCASSLFQNTEAFFGQGTRLTVV.

The V call is TRBV6-2 or TRBV6-3, the J call TRBJ1-1; D gene ambiguous. From germline, CDR1 is MNHEY and CDR2 SVGEGT. V gave up 4 bases and J gave up 0 bases, with 9 bases separating them. The CDR3 is 14 amino acids. CDR3 residues: CASSLTSLNTEAFF. In DNA, the CDR3 is TGTGCCAGCAGTTTAACGAGTCTGAACACTGAAGCTTTCTTT.

This chain links TRBV11-3 with TRBJ1-1; D is uncertain. The CDR3 spans 13 residues. The ends were cut back, 4 bases at V and 1 base at J, with 7 bases in the middle. CDR1 and CDR2 (germline): SGHNT, YENEEA. Here the CDR3 reads CASSSTRNTEAFF. For the CDR3, the DNA is TGTGCCAGCAGCTCCACACGGAACACTGAAGCTTTCTTT.